A selection of T cell receptor beta chains follows, all from one sample in a study of OX40 agonist ivuxolimab in advanced cancers. Profiled with immunoSEQ multiplex PCR; TCRdb holds only in-frame clones, not every one. The table records some 100,000 clones, around 80% of them present only once. Sequencing was performed on CD4+ or CD8+ T cells sorted from blood, taken in a trial of the OX40 agonist ivuxolimab. Receptor source: an adult with an advanced solid tumor such as melanoma, head and neck, liver or kidney cancer. The CDR3 runs from the conserved cysteine through the conserved F or W. D genes are given only for firm matches. Not every row has a clone size; where given, it reads once, few, many or a size class.

clone_size j_call v_call cdr3_length d_call cdr3_aa cdr3_nt
few TRBJ2-7 TRBV18 15 TRBD1 CASSQTDRGPYEQYF TGTGCCAGCTCACAAACAGACAGGGGCCCCTACGAGCAGTACTTC
. TRBJ1-4 TRBV2 12 . CASSGTAEKLFF TGTGCCAGCAGTGGGACCGCTGAAAAACTGTTTTTT
few TRBJ1-1 TRBV6-1 14 . CASSGQNMNTEAFF TGTGCCAGCAGTGGACAGAACATGAACACTGAAGCTTTCTTT
. TRBJ1-1 TRBV7-6 13 . CASSLQLNTEAFF TGTGCCAGCAGTTTACAGCTGAACACTGAAGCTTTCTTT
. TRBJ2-1 TRBV6-5 13 TRBD2 CATSTSGYNEQFF TGTGCCACAAGTACTAGCGGCTACAATGAGCAGTTCTTC
few TRBJ1-1 TRBV5-8 14 . CASSEPAVWTEAFF TGTGCCAGCAGCGAGCCGGCTGTGTGGACTGAAGCTTTCTTT
. TRBJ2-3 TRBV10-3 14 . CAISASGATDTQYF TGTGCCATCAGTGCGAGCGGTGCCACAGATACGCAGTATTTT
few TRBJ1-2 TRBV29-1 12 . CSVGWQGYGYTF TGCAGCGTTGGATGGCAGGGTTATGGCTACACCTTC
. TRBJ2-5 TRBV14 15 . CASSQLGKREETQYF TGTGCCAGCAGCCAATTAGGGAAACGGGAGGAGACCCAGTACTTC
. TRBJ1-5 TRBV7-9 16 . CASSLVETDNNQPQHF TGTGCCAGCAGCTTAGTAGAGACGGACAACAATCAGCCCCAGCATTTT
many TRBJ1-2 TRBV5-6 16 . CASSLGQVGSNYGYTF TGTGCCAGCAGCTTGGGACAGGTGGGCTCTAACTATGGCTACACCTTC
once TRBJ2-7 TRBV7-2 15 TRBD2 CASSAGGPWSYEQYF TGTGCCAGCAGCGCGGGAGGGCCTTGGAGTTACGAGCAGTACTTC
few TRBJ2-1 TRBV5-1 15 TRBD2 CASRPWASGEDEQFF TGCGCCAGCCGGCCGTGGGCTAGCGGGGAGGATGAGCAGTTCTTC
. TRBJ2-7 TRBV5-6 15 TRBD2 CASSLGLAESYEQYF TGTGCCAGCAGCTTAGGACTAGCTGAGTCCTACGAGCAGTACTTC
. TRBJ2-1 TRBV5-4 14 TRBD2 CASSRTLADNEQFF TGTGCCAGCAGCAGGACCCTAGCGGACAATGAGCAGTTCTTC
once TRBJ2-2 TRBV6-5 11 . CASSYAGELFF TGTGCCAGCAGTTACGCCGGGGAGCTGTTTTTT
. TRBJ1-5 TRBV9 11 . CASKLEQPQHF TGTGCCAGCAAATTGGAACAGCCCCAGCATTTT
. TRBJ1-1 TRBV7-8 13 . CASSLAENTEAFF TGTGCCAGCAGCTTGGCAGAGAACACTGAAGCTTTCTTT
few TRBJ2-7 TRBV19 13 . CASSVDRNDEQYF TGTGCCAGTAGTGTCGACAGGAATGACGAGCAGTACTTC
. TRBJ1-3 TRBV9 11 . CASSPGNTIYF TGTGCCAGCAGCCCTGGAAACACCATATATTTT
once TRBJ2-7 TRBV7-2 13 . CASSLERTYEQYF TGTGCCAGCAGCTTAGAGCGGACCTACGAGCAGTACTTC
. TRBJ1-2 TRBV6-5 14 . CASSYGTLGYGYTF TGTGCCAGCAGTTACGGAACCTTGGGCTATGGCTACACCTTC
. TRBJ1-5 TRBV7-2 15 TRBD1 CASSAPGGFHQPQHF TGTGCCAGCAGCGCCCCAGGGGGTTTTCATCAGCCCCAGCATTTT
. TRBJ2-1 TRBV18 17 . CASSPRASSMPYNEQFF TGTGCCAGCTCACCACGGGCTAGCAGCATGCCCTACAATGAGCAGTTCTTC
. TRBJ1-4 TRBV7-2 15 . CASSLEGRANEKLFF TGTGCCAGCAGCTTAGAGGGCAGAGCCAATGAAAAACTGTTTTTT
. TRBJ2-7 TRBV30 15 . CAWSVRGGGVYEQYF TGTGCCTGGAGTGTAAGGGGGGGCGGTGTGTACGAGCAGTACTTC
. TRBJ1-5 TRBV7-6 15 . CASSPGGGDNQPQHF TGTGCCAGCAGCCCCGGAGGGGGGGACAATCAGCCCCAGCATTTT
. TRBJ2-1 TRBV27 13 . CASSLFRTNEQFF TGTGCCAGCAGTTTGTTCCGTACTAATGAGCAGTTCTTC
. TRBJ2-1 TRBV4-1 15 . CASSQREVVGNEQFF TGCGCCAGCAGCCAAAGGGAGGTGGTGGGGAATGAGCAGTTCTTC
. TRBJ1-1 TRBV30 16 . CAWRTPGGGMNTEAFF TGTGCCTGGAGGACCCCGGGGGGGGGTATGAACACTGAAGCTTTCTTT
. TRBJ2-3 TRBV7-9 15 . CASSLGGSGTDTQYF TGTGCCAGCAGCTTAGGGGGGTCGGGCACAGATACGCAGTATTTT
. TRBJ2-7 TRBV7-8 16 . CASSFPEWDTDSEQYF TGTGCCAGCAGCTTCCCTGAGTGGGACACCGACAGCGAGCAGTACTTC
. TRBJ1-1 TRBV7-9 14 . CASSLQPSITEAFF TGTGCCAGCAGCTTACAGCCCAGTATCACTGAAGCTTTCTTT
. TRBJ1-2 TRBV5-6 12 . CASTLTGVGYTF TGTGCCAGCACCTTAACGGGGGTCGGCTACACCTTC
. TRBJ2-3 TRBV2 18 TRBD2 CASSEETDERGSTDTQYF TGTGCCAGCAGTGAAGAGACGGATGAGCGGGGTAGCACAGATACGCAGTATTTT
. TRBJ1-6 TRBV30 14 . CAWSLGPINSPLHF TGTGCCTGGAGCCTGGGACCGATTAATTCACCCCTCCACTTT
. TRBJ2-1 TRBV5-1 16 TRBD2 CASSLAEGLAYNEQFF TGCGCCAGCAGCTTGGCCGAGGGACTAGCCTACAATGAGCAGTTCTTC
. TRBJ2-1 TRBV10-3 13 TRBD2 CAISEFREAEQFF TGTGCCATCAGTGAGTTCCGGGAGGCTGAGCAGTTCTTC
. TRBJ1-2 TRBV4-3 14 . CASSQDRGYYGYTF TGCGCCAGCAGCCAAGATCGGGGATACTATGGCTACACCTTC
. TRBJ1-2 TRBV6-1 12 . CASSETGYGYTF TGTGCCAGCAGTGAGACAGGCTATGGCTACACCTTC
once TRBJ1-6 TRBV6-6 16 . CASLVGTRGGNSPLHF TGTGCCAGCCTCGTCGGAACCAGGGGCGGTAATTCACCCCTCCACTTT
. TRBJ2-1 TRBV6-6 13 TRBD1 CASSYSGGTEQFF TGTGCCAGCAGTTATTCAGGGGGCACTGAGCAGTTCTTC
. TRBJ1-5 TRBV7-9 14 . CASSLAQGTPPQHF TGTGCCAGCAGCTTAGCGCAGGGCACCCCGCCCCAGCATTTT
few TRBJ1-6 TRBV7-2 14 . CASSPRQAISPLHF TGTGCCAGCAGCCCTAGACAGGCGATTTCACCCCTCCACTTT
. TRBJ2-5 TRBV2 14 TRBD1 CASSEAGGRETQYF TGTGCCAGCAGTGAGGCAGGGGGTAGGGAGACCCAGTACTTC
. TRBJ2-7 TRBV29-1 11 TRBD1 CSVDNRGAQYF TGCAGCGTTGACAACAGGGGGGCGCAGTACTTC
. TRBJ2-2 TRBV18 14 . CASSPPRVGGELFF TGTGCCAGCTCACCACCCAGGGTCGGCGGGGAGCTGTTTTTT
. TRBJ1-2 TRBV11-2 11 . CATYRDNGYTF TGTGCCACATACCGGGACAACGGCTACACCTTC
. TRBJ2-2 TRBV7-3 15 . CASSLTSGNTGELFF TGTGCCAGCAGCTTAACCAGCGGCAACACCGGGGAGCTGTTTTTT
. TRBJ2-7 TRBV11-1 13 . CASSLVAGYEQYF TGTGCCAGCAGCTTAGTCGCAGGCTACGAGCAGTACTTC
. TRBJ2-7 TRBV15 14 TRBD1 CATSPRQGAYEQYF TGTGCCACCAGCCCACGACAGGGTGCCTACGAGCAGTACTTC
. TRBJ1-1 TRBV29-1 12 TRBD1 CSVAGQVRGAFF TGCAGCGTTGCGGGACAGGTTAGAGGAGCTTTCTTT
. TRBJ1-2 TRBV2 14 . CASSVQLTKYGYTF TGTGCCAGCAGTGTTCAGTTGACTAAGTATGGCTACACCTTC
once TRBJ2-7 TRBV27 17 TRBD2 CASSLTPPGTNPYEQYF TGTGCCAGCAGTTTGACCCCTCCCGGGACTAACCCCTACGAGCAGTACTTC
. TRBJ2-7 TRBV15 14 . CATSRGRGRNEQYF TGTGCCACCAGCAGAGGGCGGGGGCGAAACGAGCAGTACTTC
. TRBJ2-3 TRBV5-1 19 TRBD2 CASSLALAGVASSTDTQYF TGCGCCAGCAGCTTGGCCTTAGCGGGAGTGGCCTCTAGCACAGATACGCAGTATTTT